This TCR beta chain appears in the sequencing data of a study of blood T cell repertoires in COVID-19. Looking at the study overall: Some COVID-19 samples were acute and others convalescent; all came from the United States, Italy and Spain.

Trimming took 3 bases from V and 15 from J, leaving 16 bases between them. Germline assignment: CDR1 SGDLS and CDR2 YYNGEE. The CDR3 totals 12 residues. The authors' processing: Nucleated cell number was recorded as an estimate derived from reference gene primer amplification. Clones were read by immunoSEQ multiplex PCR, and TCRdb kept only the in-frame ones, dropping some. V and J calls and clone size are copied from that table; D and trimming were computed from the DNA. The table shows about 69,000 clones, with 90% occurring only once. Specimen: peripheral blood. V usage is TRBV9 and J usage is TRBJ2-1, with D possibly TRBD2 on 6 matching bases. The TCR sequence derives from a man aged 50-60 years with acute or convalescent COVID-19. CDR3 amino acids: CASSADGGTSFF. Here the CDR3 DNA reads TGTGCCAGCAGCGCTGACGGAGGGACCTCGTTCTTC.